These 28 T cell receptor beta chains were all obtained from the same sample, sequenced in a study of siplizumab effects on memory and regulatory T cells. Measured with immunoSEQ multiplex PCR; TCRdb has only the in-frame clones, and not every one. The sample holds roughly 100,000 clones; over 90% are singletons and the top ten take 0.55% to 0.8%. The material sequenced was Tregs sorted from blood. All receptors derive from a human donor in good health.

This sequence joins TRBV5-1 and TRBJ2-5; the D gene could be TRBD1 or TRBD2 (6 bases each). Looked up from germline, CDR1 is SGHRS and CDR2 is YFSETQ. The CDR3 sequence is 15 residues long. V dropped 4 bases and J dropped 1 base, with 14 bases sitting between them. The CDR3 loop reads CASSGVKGGQETQYF. The DNA of the CDR3 is TGCGCCAGCAGCGGGGTTAAGGGGGGCCAAGAGACCCAGTACTTC.

The chain couples TRBV10-1 to TRBJ2-3; the D gene is possibly TRBD1 (6 bases). The CDR3 totals 12 residues. The germline V gene has CDR1 WNHNN and CDR2 SYGVQD (reference sequence). The germline V and J ends were trimmed by 5 bases and 11 bases, with 14 bases remaining between them. In nucleotides, the CDR3 is TGCGCCAGCAGTCCAGGGGTGCTTGGGCAGTATTTT. Amino acids: CASSPGVLGQYF.

The chain employs TRBV5-1 and TRBJ1-3; D unresolved. The CDR3 contains 16 residues. Germline V lookup: CDR1 SGHRS, CDR2 YFSETQ. V was cut by 1 base and J by 0 bases, with 11 bases left in between. CDR3 loop: CASSLSGPSSGNTIYF. The CDR3, as DNA: TGCGCCAGCAGCTTGTCAGGACCTAGCTCTGGAAACACCATATATTTT.

The chain couples TRBV7-2 to TRBJ1-3; D perhaps matches TRBD1 (5 bases). The V gene's germline CDR1 is SGHTA and CDR2 FQGNSA. The CDR3 sequence is 13 residues long. V gave up 7 bases and J gave up 3 bases, with 10 bases separating them. Written as DNA, the CDR3 is TGTGCCAGCACTCTCCAGGGTGGAAACACCATATATTTT. Its protein is CASTLQGGNTIYF.

The chain joins TRBV7-9 to TRBJ2-1; D is unclear. V lost 4 bases and J 9 bases, leaving 22 bases between the germline ends. Germline loops: CDR1 SEHNR, CDR2 FQNEAQ (reference sequence). The CDR3 runs to 16 residues. CDR3 residues: CASSSVWDLPGREQFF. In DNA form, the CDR3 reads TGTGCCAGCAGCTCTGTGTGGGATCTACCGGGTCGTGAGCAGTTCTTC.

The chain links TRBV6-5 to TRBJ1-1; D is uncertain. The CDR3 consists of 11 residues. Trimming took off 7 bases at V and 5 bases at J, with 8 bases between the two ends. Germline CDR1 reads MNHEY; CDR2 reads SVGAGI. Here the CDR3 reads CASIRRTEAFF. CDR3 DNA: TGTGCCAGCATAAGGCGGACTGAAGCTTTCTTT.

V is TRBV11-2 and J is TRBJ2-4; 10 bases agree with TRBD1. Germline lookup yields CDR1 SGHAT and CDR2 FQNNGV. The CDR3 has 17 amino acids. With 2 bases clipped from V and 1 base from J, the junction kept 5 bases outside the gene matches. The CDR3 sequence: CASSLIRDRGAKNIQYF. The CDR3 DNA reads as TGTGCCAGCAGCTTAATTCGGGACAGGGGTGCCAAAAACATTCAGTACTTC.

The chain links TRBV2 to TRBJ2-7, with unresolved D. Between the trimmed V and J ends, which lost 6 bases and 5 bases, there was a span of 14 bases. CDR3 length: 13 residues. Per the germline V gene, CDR1 is SNHLY and CDR2 is FYNNEI. CDR3 amino acids: CASRLKEVHEQYF. Written as DNA, the CDR3 is TGTGCCAGCAGGCTTAAGGAAGTCCACGAGCAGTACTTC.

The chain carries TRBV6-6 and TRBJ2-7; perhaps TRBD2 as D (6 bases). Trimming shortened V by 0 bases and J by 5 bases, and 11 bases separated the two germline ends. Germline V gene data show CDR1 as MNHNY and CDR2 as SVGAGI (reference sequence). The CDR3 loop spans 14 amino acids. DNA of the CDR3: TGTGCCAGCAGTTACTCCCCTGGCGGGGACGAGCAGTACTTC. Protein product: CASSYSPGGDEQYF.

V gene TRBV29-1 combines with J gene TRBJ2-7; the match to TRBD1 covers 9 bases. This CDR3 is built from 12 residues. V lost 3 bases and J lost 6; bases outside the gene matches: 3. Germline CDR1 and CDR2: SQVTM and ANQGSEA. The CDR3 bases are TGCAGCGTTGATTTGACAGGGGGCGAGCAGTACTTC. The encoded protein is CSVDLTGGEQYF.

V is TRBV10-1 and J is TRBJ2-3; D remains unclear. Germline CDR1 reads WNHNN; CDR2 reads SYGVQD (reference sequence). The CDR3 totals 13 residues. The V end was cut by 3 bases, the J end by 9 bases, with 13 bases between. CDR3 in amino acids: CASSEARARTQYF. In DNA form, the CDR3 reads TGCGCCAGCAGTGAAGCCCGTGCACGAACGCAGTATTTT.

The chain couples TRBV29-1 to TRBJ2-5, with D maybe TRBD1 (5 bases). There are 12 residues in the CDR3. Germline CDR1 and CDR2: SQVTM and ANQGSEA. V lost 4 bases and J 4 bases, leaving 10 bases between the germline ends. The CDR3 sequence: CSVVSGLETQYF. The CDR3, as DNA: TGCAGCGTTGTATCAGGGTTAGAGACCCAGTACTTC.

The rearrangement links TRBV7-9 to TRBJ2-1; the match to TRBD2 covers 13 bases. The germline gives CDR1 SEHNR, CDR2 FQNEAQ (reference sequence). V trimming: 2 bases; J trimming: 7 bases; junction bases outside the gene matches: 8. The CDR3 is 17 residues long. Written as DNA, the CDR3 is TGTGCCAGCAGCTTAAATTGGGGACTAGCGGGGCATAATGAGCAGTTCTTC. This translates into CASSLNWGLAGHNEQFF.

The chain has TRBV9 and TRBJ1-5; 8 bases line up with TRBD1. The CDR3 consists of 18 residues. Per germline, CDR1 SGDLS and CDR2 YYNGEE. V was pared by 0 bases and J by 5 bases, with 13 bases of the junction left unmatched. CDR3 DNA sequence: TGTGCCAGCAGCGTAGGGGCAGGGGGCGCAGGGTCCTATCAGCCCCAGCATTTT. Protein sequence: CASSVGAGGAGSYQPQHF.

This clone was seen just once. The J gene is TRBJ2-7, the V gene TRBV19, with TRBD2 matching over 9 bases. CDR3 length equals 16 residues. Germline CDR1 reads LNHDA; CDR2 reads SQIVND (reference sequence). V trimming: 3 bases; J trimming: 2 bases; junction bases outside the gene matches: 8. DNA for the CDR3: TGTGCCAGTAGTATTTCCCAGCGGGGGGCTCCCTACGAGCAGTACTTC. Translating gives CASSISQRGAPYEQYF.

The rearrangement joins TRBV27 to TRBJ2-6; D uncertain. Germline V gene lookup returns CDR1 MNHEY and CDR2 SMNVEV (reference sequence). Trimming took off 2 bases at V and 4 bases at J, with 3 bases between the two ends. The CDR3 runs to 13 residues. This CDR3 reads CASSLDGANVLTF. The CDR3 DNA sequence: TGTGCCAGCAGTTTAGACGGGGCCAACGTCCTGACTTTC.

This chain connects TRBV6-5 to TRBJ2-3; either TRBD1 or TRBD2 may fit D (5 bases each). The CDR3 totals 14 residues. The ends were cut back, 4 bases at V and 4 bases at J, with 12 bases in the middle. CDR1 and CDR2 from the germline V gene are MNHEY and SVGAGI. The CDR3 DNA reads TGTGCCAGCAGTTTTTGGGGGAGCGCAGATACGCAGTATTTT. Translating gives CASSFWGSADTQYF.

V gene TRBV6-6 combines with J gene TRBJ1-2, with D possibly matching TRBD1 (5 bases). The V end was cut by 5 bases, the J end by 1 base, with 11 bases between. The CDR3 has 14 residues. The germline CDR1 and CDR2 sequences are MNHNY and SVGAGI (reference sequence). DNA of the CDR3: TGTGCCAGCAGTCGAGGGGAACTTAACTATGGCTACACCTTC. Its translation: CASSRGELNYGYTF.

The chain is built from TRBV5-1 and TRBJ1-1; 10 positions agree with TRBD1. With 4 bases clipped from V and 0 bases from J, the junction kept 3 bases outside the gene matches. CDR1 and CDR2 from the germline V gene are SGHRS and YFSETQ. The CDR3 is 15 residues long. The CDR3: CASSAGQGMNTEAFF. As DNA, the CDR3 is TGCGCCAGCAGCGCGGGACAGGGGATGAACACTGAAGCTTTCTTT.

Here the CDR3 reads CASSAIAGKVNYGYTF. The CDR3 DNA reads TGTGCCAGCAGTGCTATTGCTGGGAAGGTTAACTATGGCTACACCTTC. This chain uses TRBV6-1 with TRBJ1-2; no firm D call. CDR1 and CDR2 (germline): MNHNS, SASEGT. The V end lost 4 bases, the J end lost 1 base, and 16 bases lay between the germline ends. The CDR3 is 16 residues long.

V and J are TRBV18 and TRBJ1-2, with D tentatively TRBD1 (5 bases). CDR1 and CDR2 (germline): KGHSH, LQKENI. CDR3 length: 13 residues. The V gene lost 3 bases and the J gene lost 5 bases, with 10 bases spanning the gap. The DNA for the CDR3 is TGTGCCAGCTCACCCCAGGGAGGGTATGGCTACACCTTC. This translates into CASSPQGGYGYTF.

The chain is built from TRBV27 and TRBJ2-5; TRBD2 agrees at 7 bases. Germline CDR1 is MNHEY and CDR2 is SMNVEV (reference sequence). Unmatched junction bases numbered 2, after V lost 8 bases and J lost 5 bases. This CDR3 region has 11 residues. The CDR3 nucleotides read TGTGCCAGCGGGAGGGTTGAGACCCAGTACTTC. Translating gives CASGRVETQYF.

The J gene is TRBJ2-5, the V gene TRBV5-1; D is possibly TRBD2 (6 bases). V was pared by 4 bases and J by 3 bases, with 10 bases between. This CDR3 is built from 13 residues. CDR1 and CDR2 (germline): SGHRS, YFSETQ. The CDR3 here is CASSRGGEETQYF. The CDR3 DNA reads TGCGCCAGCAGCAGAGGAGGGGAAGAGACCCAGTACTTC.

This clone was seen a single time. The gene calls are TRBV14 and TRBJ1-2, with 7 positions matching TRBD1. CDR1 is SGHDN, CDR2 FVKESK, per germline. CDR3 length: 15 residues. The V gene end was trimmed by 0 bases and the J gene end by 6 bases; junction bases not matched to a gene: 7. The DNA of the CDR3 is TGTGCCAGCAGCCAAGATTTGGACAGGAGGAATGGCTACACCTTC. Encoded protein: CASSQDLDRRNGYTF. The full variable domain, in which reference TRBV14 and TRBJ1-2 provide the parts outside the CDR3, is EAGVTQFPSHSVIEKGQTVTLRCDPISGHDNLYWYRRVMGKEIKFLLHFVKESKQDESGMPNNRFLAERTGGTYSTLKVQPAELEDSGVYFCASSQDLDRRNGYTFGSGTRLTVV.

The genes are TRBV27 and TRBJ2-1; 8 bases agree with TRBD2. CDR1 and CDR2 from the germline V gene are MNHEY and SMNVEV (reference sequence). The CDR3 consists of 15 residues. Losses at the gene ends were 5 bases for V and 0 bases for J; bases not matched to a gene: 3. The chain's CDR3 is CASSREGHSYNEQFF. CDR3 bases: TGTGCCAGCAGTCGGGAGGGGCACTCCTACAATGAGCAGTTCTTC.

The genes are TRBV2 and TRBJ1-1; 7 nucleotides agree with TRBD1. V was clipped by 6 bases and J by 5 bases; unmatched bases: 6. CDR1 and CDR2 (germline): SNHLY, FYNNEI. The CDR3 runs to 13 residues. CDR3 bases: TGTGCCAGCAGGTCGACAGGGAGGACTGAAGCTTTCTTT. This codes for CASRSTGRTEAFF.

This clone occurred once. The chain combines TRBV6-1 with TRBJ2-1; the match to TRBD2 covers 10 bases. Per germline, CDR1 MNHNS and CDR2 SASEGT. This CDR3 region has 14 residues. V trimming: 6 bases; J trimming: 4 bases; junction bases outside the gene matches: 3. This CDR3 is CASSLAGGYNEQFF. The CDR3 coding sequence is TGTGCCAGCAGCTTAGCGGGGGGTTACAATGAGCAGTTCTTC.

V gene TRBV6-5 combines with J gene TRBJ1-1, with 7 bases that match TRBD1. There are 14 residues in the CDR3. V trimming: 2 bases; J trimming: 2 bases; junction bases outside the gene matches: 2. CDR1 and CDR2 from the germline V gene are MNHEY and SVGAGI. CDR3: CASSYGTANTEAFF. The CDR3 DNA sequence: TGTGCCAGCAGTTACGGGACAGCTAACACTGAAGCTTTCTTT.